This is a list of T cell receptor beta chains from one sample in a study of early T cells in non-severe SARS-CoV-2 infection. TCRdb reprocessed the 5' RACE reads with MiXCR, giving one entry per CDR3 protein. The sample has about 39,000 distinct CDR3 sequences, 4.7% seen once. The sequenced material came from whole blood. The receptor set was obtained from an adult who was a healthcare worker with PCR-confirmed SARS-CoV-2 infection or an uninfected control (not recorded which). Each CDR3 is given with its conserved first and last residue. Fields, in order: D gene, V gene, J gene, CDR3 protein. D genes are given only for firm matches.

D: TRBD1
V: TRBV7-2
J: TRBJ1-1
CDR3: CASSFGQGDAEAFF

D: -
V: TRBV5-4
J: TRBJ2-1
CDR3: CASSLKGAGVVYNEQFF

D: -
V: TRBV3-2
J: TRBJ2-1
CDR3: CASSQDTPLRTLRDEQFF

D: -
V: TRBV6-5
J: TRBJ1-1
CDR3: CASRRPSSVNTEAFF

D: TRBD2
V: TRBV7-9
J: TRBJ2-3
CDR3: CDSSLRLAGSIDTQYF

D: -
V: TRBV4-1
J: TRBJ1-2
CDR3: CASSQGSGTNYGYTF

D: -
V: TRBV29-1
J: TRBJ2-6
CDR3: CSATLSGANVLTF

D: -
V: TRBV7-8
J: TRBJ2-3
CDR3: CASSLLITDTQYF

D: -
V: TRBV27
J: TRBJ1-2
CDR3: CASSISGQPNYGYTF

D: -
V: TRBV6-2/TRBV6-3
J: TRBJ2-1
CDR3: CATAVSVYNEQFF

D: -
V: TRBV7-9
J: TRBJ1-6
CDR3: CASSSPGANSPLHF

D: TRBD2
V: TRBV20-1
J: TRBJ2-1
CDR3: CSARETSGRTLSYNEQFF

D: -
V: TRBV5-1
J: TRBJ1-6
CDR3: CASSGASGVNSPLHF

D: -
V: TRBV5-4
J: TRBJ1-1
CDR3: CASSLATGMNTEAFF

D: -
V: TRBV18
J: TRBJ2-5
CDR3: CASSPRQGETQYF

D: TRBD2
V: TRBV4-2
J: TRBJ2-7
CDR3: CASSQDFGLAGGEQYF

D: TRBD2
V: TRBV7-6
J: TRBJ2-1
CDR3: CASSLGILAGGVDNEQFF

D: -
V: TRBV5-1
J: TRBJ1-1
CDR3: CASSFQGPTNTEAFF

D: -
V: TRBV10-3
J: TRBJ2-7
CDR3: CAISDLRGGVSYEQYF

D: -
V: TRBV4-2
J: TRBJ2-7
CDR3: CASSQVLPATYEQYF

D: -
V: TRBV4-3
J: TRBJ1-1
CDR3: CASSQDRRITFF

D: -
V: TRBV12-3/TRBV12-4
J: TRBJ1-6
CDR3: CASSFSRGRNSPLHF

D: TRBD2
V: TRBV14
J: TRBJ2-1
CDR3: CASSQLTSREVQFF

D: TRBD2
V: TRBV20-1
J: TRBJ2-7
CDR3: CSAGTTYEQYF

D: TRBD1
V: TRBV5-1
J: TRBJ2-2
CDR3: CASSRGTGDTGELFF

D: -
V: TRBV7-9
J: TRBJ2-3
CDR3: CASSLYSLVTDTQYF

D: TRBD2
V: TRBV19
J: TRBJ2-3
CDR3: CASSASGRIDTQYF

D: TRBD1
V: TRBV28
J: TRBJ1-5
CDR3: CASSWGQVNQPQHF

D: -
V: TRBV24-1
J: TRBJ2-2
CDR3: CATSDNRDTGELFF

D: -
V: TRBV10-1
J: TRBJ2-7
CDR3: CASSGNREPYEQYF

D: -
V: TRBV19
J: TRBJ1-2
CDR3: CASSIGTKLANYGYTF

D: -
V: TRBV12-3/TRBV12-4
J: TRBJ2-7
CDR3: CASSSAGTLSYEQYF

D: -
V: TRBV5-6
J: TRBJ2-5
CDR3: CASSLGHAIQTQYF

D: -
V: TRBV11-2
J: TRBJ1-5
CDR3: CASSLSRDQPQHF

D: TRBD2
V: TRBV11-2
J: TRBJ2-1
CDR3: CASSPQTSGGEQFF

D: -
V: TRBV3-1
J: TRBJ2-1
CDR3: CASSQGGGYNNEQFF

D: TRBD2
V: TRBV2
J: TRBJ2-1
CDR3: CASRFGTSPSYNEQFF

D: -
V: TRBV6-6
J: TRBJ1-2
CDR3: CASKARGMDYGYTF

D: -
V: TRBV20-1
J: TRBJ1-1
CDR3: CSASKGQGLYRTEAFF

D: -
V: TRBV7-2
J: TRBJ1-5
CDR3: CASSLGGSLPNQPQHF

D: TRBD1
V: TRBV12-3/TRBV12-4
J: TRBJ2-7
CDR3: CASQDRVSYEQYF